This T cell receptor beta chain was recovered during a study of blood T cell repertoires in COVID-19. V shed 4 bases and J 2 bases; nucleotides not matched to a gene: 6. The CDR3 runs to 16 residues. CDR1 is SGHDN, CDR2 FVKESK, per germline. The authors' processing: Reference gene primer amplification yielded estimated nucleated cell counts. Clones were read by immunoSEQ multiplex PCR, and TCRdb kept only the in-frame ones, dropping some. For V, J and clone size, that table is used; D and trimming come from the DNA. This sample has some 510,000 clones; roughly 88% occur once, and the top ten carry 1.5% to 2%. Each participant's cohort was designated according to participant-reported clinical history.

The clonotype comes from a woman in her forties who had recovered from COVID-19. Sequenced material: PBMCs or T cells enriched from blood (not recorded which). This chain uses TRBV14 with TRBJ2-3; 10 nucleotides line up with TRBD2. CDR3 DNA sequence: TGTGCCAGCAGCCGGACTAGCGGAGTGACCACAGATACGCAGTATTTT. Protein product: CASSRTSGVTTDTQYF.